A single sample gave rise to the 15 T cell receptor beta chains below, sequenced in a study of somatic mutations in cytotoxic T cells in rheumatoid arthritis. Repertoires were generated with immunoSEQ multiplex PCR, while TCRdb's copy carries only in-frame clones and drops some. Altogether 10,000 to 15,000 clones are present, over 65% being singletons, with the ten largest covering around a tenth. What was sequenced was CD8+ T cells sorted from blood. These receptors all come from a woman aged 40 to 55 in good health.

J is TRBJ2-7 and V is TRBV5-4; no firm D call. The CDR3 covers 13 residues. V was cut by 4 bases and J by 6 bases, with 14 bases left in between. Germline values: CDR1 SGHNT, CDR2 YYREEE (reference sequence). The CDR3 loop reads CASSAAPTGEQYV. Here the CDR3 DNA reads TGTGCCAGCAGCGCGGCGCCCACGGGCGAGCAGTACGTC.

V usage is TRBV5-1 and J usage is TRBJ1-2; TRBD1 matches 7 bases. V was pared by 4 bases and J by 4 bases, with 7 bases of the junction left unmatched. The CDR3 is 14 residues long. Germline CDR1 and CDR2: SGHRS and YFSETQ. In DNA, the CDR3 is TGCGCCAGCAGCAAACGACAGGGTGGCTATGGCTACACCTTC. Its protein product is CASSKRQGGYGYTF.

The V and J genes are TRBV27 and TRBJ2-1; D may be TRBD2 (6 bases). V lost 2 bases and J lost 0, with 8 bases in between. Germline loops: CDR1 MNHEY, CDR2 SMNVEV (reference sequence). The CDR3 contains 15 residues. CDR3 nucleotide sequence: TGTGCCAGCAGTTTAGGCGGGGTCTCCTACAATGAGCAGTTCTTC. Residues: CASSLGGVSYNEQFF.

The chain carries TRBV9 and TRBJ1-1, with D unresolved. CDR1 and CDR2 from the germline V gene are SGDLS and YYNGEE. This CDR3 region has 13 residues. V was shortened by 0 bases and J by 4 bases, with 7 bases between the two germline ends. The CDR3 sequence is CASSVGWGTEAFF. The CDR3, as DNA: TGTGCCAGCAGCGTAGGTTGGGGCACTGAAGCTTTCTTT. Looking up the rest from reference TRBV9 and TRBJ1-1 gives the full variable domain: DSGVTQTPKHLITATGQRVTLRCSPRSGDLSVYWYQQSLDQGLQFLIQYYNGEERAKGNILERFSAQQFPDLHSELNLSSLELGDSALYFCASSVGWGTEAFFGQGTRLTVV.

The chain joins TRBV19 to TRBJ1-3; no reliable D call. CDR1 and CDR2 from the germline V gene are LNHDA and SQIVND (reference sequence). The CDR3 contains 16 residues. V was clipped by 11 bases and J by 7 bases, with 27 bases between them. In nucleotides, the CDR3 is TGTGCCGCCAGAGAACAGCCTGGGGAGAGGAGTAACACCATATATTTT. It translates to CAAREQPGERSNTIYF. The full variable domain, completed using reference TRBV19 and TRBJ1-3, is DGGITQSPKYLFRKEGQNVTLSCEQNLNHDAMYWYRQDPGQGLRLIYYSQIVNDFQKGDIAEGYSVSREKKESFPLTVTSAQKNPTAFYLCAAREQPGERSNTIYFGEGSWLTVV.

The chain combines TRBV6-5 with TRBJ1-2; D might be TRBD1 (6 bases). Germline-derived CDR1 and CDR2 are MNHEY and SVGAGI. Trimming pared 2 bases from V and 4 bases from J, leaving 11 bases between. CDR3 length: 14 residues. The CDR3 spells CASSYGRDTYGYTF. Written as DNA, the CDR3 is TGTGCCAGCAGTTACGGGCGGGACACCTATGGCTACACCTTC.

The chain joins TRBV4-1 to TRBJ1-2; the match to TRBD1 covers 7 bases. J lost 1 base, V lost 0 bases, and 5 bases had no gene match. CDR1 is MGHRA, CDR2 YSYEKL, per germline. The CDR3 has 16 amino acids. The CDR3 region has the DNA TGCGCCAGCAGCCAAGATGGACAGGCCCTTAACTATGGCTACACCTTC. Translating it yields CASSQDGQALNYGYTF.

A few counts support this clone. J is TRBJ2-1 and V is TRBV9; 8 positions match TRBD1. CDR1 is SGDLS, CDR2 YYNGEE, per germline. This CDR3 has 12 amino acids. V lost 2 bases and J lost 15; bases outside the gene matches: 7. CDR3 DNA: TGTGCCAGCAGCGTTCACAGGGGGTCTCTGTTCTTC. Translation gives CASSVHRGSLFF.

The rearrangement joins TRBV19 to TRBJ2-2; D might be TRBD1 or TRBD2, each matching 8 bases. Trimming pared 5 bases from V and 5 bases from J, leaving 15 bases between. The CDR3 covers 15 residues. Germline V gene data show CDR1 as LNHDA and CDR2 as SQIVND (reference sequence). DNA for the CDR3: TGTGCCAGTAGTTTAGCGGGGACAGGAACCGGGGAGCTGTTTTTT. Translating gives CASSLAGTGTGELFF.

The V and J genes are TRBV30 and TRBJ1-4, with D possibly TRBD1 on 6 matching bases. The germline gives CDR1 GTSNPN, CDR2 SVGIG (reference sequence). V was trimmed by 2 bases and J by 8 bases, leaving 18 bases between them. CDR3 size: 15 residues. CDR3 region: CAWSKWTELLEKLFF. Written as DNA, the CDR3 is TGTGCCTGGAGTAAGTGGACAGAGCTTTTGGAAAAACTGTTTTTT.

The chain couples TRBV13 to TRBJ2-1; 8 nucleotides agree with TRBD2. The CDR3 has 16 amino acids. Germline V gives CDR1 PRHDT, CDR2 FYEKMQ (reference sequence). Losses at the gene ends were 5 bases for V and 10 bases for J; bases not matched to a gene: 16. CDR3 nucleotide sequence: TGTGCCAGCAGCCTTTGGACTAGCCGAGGCGGGGACGAGCAGTTCTTC. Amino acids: CASSLWTSRGGDEQFF.

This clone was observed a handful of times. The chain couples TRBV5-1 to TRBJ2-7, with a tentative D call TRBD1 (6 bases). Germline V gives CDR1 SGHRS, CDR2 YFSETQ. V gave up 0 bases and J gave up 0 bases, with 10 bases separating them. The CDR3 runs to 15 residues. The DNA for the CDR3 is TGCGCCAGCAGCTTGGCCCAGGGGAGCTCCTACGAGCAGTACTTC. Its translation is CASSLAQGSSYEQYF.

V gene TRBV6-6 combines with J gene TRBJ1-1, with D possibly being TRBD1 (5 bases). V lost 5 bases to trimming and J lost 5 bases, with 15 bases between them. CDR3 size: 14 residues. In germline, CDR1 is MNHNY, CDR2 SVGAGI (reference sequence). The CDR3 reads CASSPDHQGTEAFF. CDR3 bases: TGTGCCAGCAGTCCAGATCACCAGGGTACTGAAGCTTTCTTT.

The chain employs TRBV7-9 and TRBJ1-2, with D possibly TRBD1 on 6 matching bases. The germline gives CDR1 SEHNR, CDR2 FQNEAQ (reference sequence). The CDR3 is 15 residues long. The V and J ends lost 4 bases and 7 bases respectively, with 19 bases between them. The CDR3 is CASSSGDLSRGGYTF. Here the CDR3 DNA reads TGTGCCAGCAGCTCAGGGGACCTCTCTCGGGGTGGCTACACCTTC.

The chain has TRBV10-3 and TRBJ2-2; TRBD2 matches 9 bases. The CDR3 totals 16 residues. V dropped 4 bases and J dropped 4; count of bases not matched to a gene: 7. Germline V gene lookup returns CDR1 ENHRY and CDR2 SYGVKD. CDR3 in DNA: TGTGCCATCAGTGCTAGCGGGGATGAAATCACCGGGGAGCTGTTTTTT. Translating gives CAISASGDEITGELFF.